This T cell receptor (beta chain) appears in the sequencing data of a study of neurological immune-mediated disorders. TCRdb used MiXCR to reprocess the 5' RACE reads, holding one entry per CDR3 protein. The sample yields about 46,000 distinct CDR3 sequences, roughly 2% seen once. Germline CDR1 reads SGHRS; CDR2 reads YFSETQ. The CDR3 totals 17 residues. The V gene end was trimmed by 4 bases and the J gene end by 0 bases; junction bases not matched to a gene: 7. At least ten counts were recorded for this clonotype. The sequence derives from a woman in her forties with multiple sclerosis. The chain combines TRBV5-1 with TRBJ2-6, with 7 bases identical to TRBD1. The sample taken for sequencing was PBMCs. The DNA for the CDR3 is TGCGCCAGCAGCCTGACAGGGCTCCCCTCTGGGGCCAACGTCCTGACTTTC. It specifies CASSLTGLPSGANVLTF.